The 2 T cell receptor beta chains reported below all come from one sample, sequenced in a study of T cell responses to AZD1222 COVID-19 vaccine. Produced via immunoSEQ multiplex PCR; TCRdb's table is partial and in-frame only. This table has approximately 150,000 clones, over 90% appearing once. The sample consisted of peripheral blood, taken on day 0 of MenACWY control vaccination. The receptors come from an adult in good health.

This clone is a singleton in its sample. J is TRBJ1-3 and V is TRBV6-5; 10 positions agree with TRBD1. CDR1 and CDR2 from the germline V gene are MNHEY and SVGAGI. The CDR3 is 15 residues long. With V trimmed by 7 bases and J by 2 bases, 5 bases remained unmatched. The CDR3 DNA reads as TGTGCCAGCAATAGGGGACAGGGGACTGGAAACACCATATATTTT. Protein sequence: CASNRGQGTGNTIYF.

The V gene is TRBV24-1, the J gene TRBJ2-5, with TRBD2 matching 7 bases. Trimming cost V 10 bases and J 2 bases; bases outside gene matches: 6. The CDR3 has 13 residues. Germline CDR1 is KGHDR and CDR2 is SFDVKD. CDR3 in DNA: TGTGCCACGGGAGGGAGGTTTCAAGAGACCCAGTACTTC. It is translated as CATGGRFQETQYF.